Listed below are T cell receptor beta chains from one sample, sequenced in a study of T cell repertoires in cytomegalovirus infection. TCRdb independently ran MiXCR on the reads; one entry per CDR3 protein. This sample carries some 97,000 distinct CDR3 sequences, more than 20% of them seen once, and the ten largest clones take 30% to 40%. Sequencing was done on a sample of CD8+ T cells from PBMCs. These receptors all stem from a human donor in good health (CMV status not recorded). Some clones in this sample may be carry-over from other donors' samples. Both conserved end residues are part of each CDR3. D genes are given only for firm matches. Part of the rows lack a size; the others show once, few, many or a class for expanded clones.

j_gene: TRBJ2-5
len: 11
abundance: many
d_gene: NA
v_gene: TRBV6-1
CDR3nt: TGTGCCAGCAAAGGGTCTCAGACCCAGTACTTC
CDR3aa: CASKGSQTQYF

j_gene: TRBJ2-2
len: 15
abundance: NA
d_gene: TRBD2
v_gene: TRBV11-2
CDR3nt: TGTGCCAGCAGCTTCGGACTAGCTAACACCGGGGAGCTGTTTTTT
CDR3aa: CASSFGLANTGELFF

j_gene: TRBJ1-1
len: 12
abundance: NA
d_gene: NA
v_gene: TRBV7-9
CDR3nt: TGTGCCAGCAGCCCCTCCGTGCCTGAAGCTTTCTTT
CDR3aa: CASSPSVPEAFF

j_gene: TRBJ2-7
len: 15
abundance: few
d_gene: NA
v_gene: TRBV7-6
CDR3nt: TGTGCCAGCAGTCCGACCCAAGGGGGCTCCTACGAGCAGTACTTC
CDR3aa: CASSPTQGGSYEQYF

j_gene: TRBJ1-6
len: 12
abundance: few
d_gene: NA
v_gene: TRBV19
CDR3nt: TGTGCCAGTAGAGGTGGGGGCTCACCCCTCCACTTT
CDR3aa: CASRGGGSPLHF

j_gene: TRBJ1-1
len: 16
abundance: many
d_gene: TRBD1
v_gene: TRBV7-9
CDR3nt: TGTGCCAGCAGCCCTCCAGGGGGCGAAGGGAACACTGAAGCTTTCTTT
CDR3aa: CASSPPGGEGNTEAFF

j_gene: TRBJ2-7
len: 12
abundance: few
d_gene: NA
v_gene: TRBV29-1
CDR3nt: TGCAGCGTCTCTGACCCTTATCTCGAGCAGTACTTC
CDR3aa: CSVSDPYLEQYF

j_gene: TRBJ1-4
len: 12
abundance: once
d_gene: NA
v_gene: TRBV19
CDR3nt: TGTGCCAGTAGTACCGGGACTGAAAAACTGTTTTTT
CDR3aa: CASSTGTEKLFF

j_gene: TRBJ1-1
len: 14
abundance: NA
d_gene: NA
v_gene: TRBV30
CDR3nt: TGTGCCTGGGGGGCCCTTATTGGAGGCACTGAAGCTTTCTTT
CDR3aa: CAWGALIGGTEAFF

j_gene: TRBJ2-5
len: 15
abundance: few
d_gene: NA
v_gene: TRBV20-1
CDR3nt: TGCAGTGTTTCTTCTAGCGCAGCCTTACAAGAGACCCAGTACTTC
CDR3aa: CSVSSSAALQETQYF

j_gene: TRBJ2-1
len: 12
abundance: NA
d_gene: NA
v_gene: TRBV5-6
CDR3nt: TGTGCCAGCAGCTACTATGTGAATGAGCAGTTCTTC
CDR3aa: CASSYYVNEQFF

j_gene: TRBJ2-7
len: 14
abundance: NA
d_gene: NA
v_gene: TRBV2
CDR3nt: TGTGCCAGCAGTACGGTCCTCTTTTCCTACGAGCAGTACTTC
CDR3aa: CASSTVLFSYEQYF

j_gene: TRBJ2-1
len: 18
abundance: many
d_gene: TRBD2
v_gene: TRBV7-2
CDR3nt: TGTGCCAGCAGCTCCCGAGGGGGGACTAGCGGGAGAAACAATGAGCAGTTCTTC
CDR3aa: CASSSRGGTSGRNNEQFF

j_gene: TRBJ2-2
len: 15
abundance: many
d_gene: NA
v_gene: TRBV20-1
CDR3nt: TGCAGTGCTAGCCTAGTGCGGACTAACACCGGGGAGCTGTTTTTT
CDR3aa: CSASLVRTNTGELFF

j_gene: TRBJ2-7
len: 16
abundance: few
d_gene: TRBD1
v_gene: TRBV6-2/TRBV6-3
CDR3nt: TGTGCCAGCAGTTCCGCGGACAGGGTAATCGTTTACGAGCAGTACTTC
CDR3aa: CASSSADRVIVYEQYF

j_gene: TRBJ2-3
len: 18
abundance: NA
d_gene: TRBD2
v_gene: TRBV20-1
CDR3nt: TGCAGTGCTAGAGGATATAGCGGGGGGACCGTTAGCACAGATACGCAGTATTTT
CDR3aa: CSARGYSGGTVSTDTQYF

j_gene: TRBJ2-3
len: 15
abundance: many
d_gene: TRBD2
v_gene: TRBV2
CDR3nt: TGTGCCAGCAGTGAACTAGCGGGAAGCACAGATACGCAGTATTTT
CDR3aa: CASSELAGSTDTQYF

j_gene: TRBJ2-7
len: 12
abundance: few
d_gene: NA
v_gene: TRBV10-3
CDR3nt: TGTGCCATCGGCGGGCCAACCTACGAGCAGTACTTC
CDR3aa: CAIGGPTYEQYF

j_gene: TRBJ2-7
len: 16
abundance: few
d_gene: TRBD1
v_gene: TRBV12-3/TRBV12-4
CDR3nt: TGTGCCAGCAGTTTCGGTGGCACAGGGGAAACCTACGAGCAGTACTTC
CDR3aa: CASSFGGTGETYEQYF

j_gene: TRBJ2-7
len: 13
abundance: few
d_gene: NA
v_gene: TRBV19
CDR3nt: TGTGCCAGTAGTTCCAGGGACCGCGATGGGCAGTACTTC
CDR3aa: CASSSRDRDGQYF

j_gene: TRBJ2-5
len: 16
abundance: few
d_gene: TRBD2
v_gene: TRBV20-1
CDR3nt: TGCAGTGCTAAGATAGCGGGGGGGCCGATTTTGGAGACCCAGTACTTC
CDR3aa: CSAKIAGGPILETQYF

j_gene: TRBJ2-2
len: 15
abundance: NA
d_gene: NA
v_gene: TRBV29-1
CDR3nt: TGCAGCGAAGGGACCGAACCTCCAGCCACCGGGGAGCTGTTTTTT
CDR3aa: CSEGTEPPATGELFF

j_gene: TRBJ2-7
len: 14
abundance: many
d_gene: TRBD1
v_gene: TRBV7-9
CDR3nt: TGTGCCAGCAGCGCAGGGGGCTCTACCTACGAGCAGTACTTC
CDR3aa: CASSAGGSTYEQYF

j_gene: TRBJ2-2
len: 17
abundance: many
d_gene: TRBD2
v_gene: TRBV12-3/TRBV12-4
CDR3nt: TGTGCCAGCAGTTATGGGACTAGCGGGAGTGGAACCGGGGAGCTGTTTTTT
CDR3aa: CASSYGTSGSGTGELFF

j_gene: TRBJ2-7
len: 16
abundance: few
d_gene: TRBD2
v_gene: TRBV28
CDR3nt: TGTGCCAGCAGCAACCCCAGGGACTATGTATCCTACGAGCAGTACTTC
CDR3aa: CASSNPRDYVSYEQYF

j_gene: TRBJ1-4
len: 13
abundance: few
d_gene: NA
v_gene: TRBV20-1
CDR3nt: TGCAGTGCTAGTGGAGCAACTAATGAAAAACTGTTTTTT
CDR3aa: CSASGATNEKLFF

j_gene: TRBJ2-7
len: 19
abundance: few
d_gene: TRBD2
v_gene: TRBV20-1
CDR3nt: TGCAGTGCTAGAGATGCGGGACTAGCGGGAGTTGGAGCGAACAACGGGCAGTACTTC
CDR3aa: CSARDAGLAGVGANNGQYF

j_gene: TRBJ2-1
len: 15
abundance: NA
d_gene: TRBD1
v_gene: TRBV11-1
CDR3nt: TGTGCCAGCAGCTTATTGGGACAGGGGAACAATGAGCAGTTCTTC
CDR3aa: CASSLLGQGNNEQFF

j_gene: TRBJ1-6
len: 15
abundance: many
d_gene: TRBD1
v_gene: TRBV7-2
CDR3nt: TGTGCCAGCAGCCCAGGGCAGGGGGCGTTGTCACCCCTCCACTTT
CDR3aa: CASSPGQGALSPLHF

j_gene: TRBJ1-1
len: 14
abundance: few
d_gene: TRBD1
v_gene: TRBV28
CDR3nt: TGTGCCAGCAGACGCCGGGACAGAGACACTGAAGCTTTCTTT
CDR3aa: CASRRRDRDTEAFF

j_gene: TRBJ1-5
len: 14
abundance: many
d_gene: TRBD1
v_gene: TRBV7-2
CDR3nt: TGTGCCAGCAGACCGACAGGGGTCAATCAGCCCCAGCATTTT
CDR3aa: CASRPTGVNQPQHF

j_gene: TRBJ1-1
len: 13
abundance: NA
d_gene: NA
v_gene: TRBV9
CDR3nt: TGTGCCAGCGGGGCAGGGAAAGGCACTGAAGCTTTCTTT
CDR3aa: CASGAGKGTEAFF

j_gene: TRBJ2-4
len: 13
abundance: NA
d_gene: NA
v_gene: TRBV7-9
CDR3nt: TGTGCCAGCAGCTCGTCGACAGAAAACATTCAGTACTTC
CDR3aa: CASSSSTENIQYF

j_gene: TRBJ2-5
len: 15
abundance: few
d_gene: NA
v_gene: TRBV6-1
CDR3nt: TGTGCCAGCAGTTCCGGGACAGAGCGGGTAGAGACCCAGTACTTC
CDR3aa: CASSSGTERVETQYF

j_gene: TRBJ2-3
len: 13
abundance: NA
d_gene: TRBD1
v_gene: TRBV29-1
CDR3nt: TGCAGCGTTGGCCTGCGACAGGGAGATACGCAGTATTTT
CDR3aa: CSVGLRQGDTQYF

j_gene: TRBJ2-1
len: 17
abundance: NA
d_gene: NA
v_gene: TRBV6-2/TRBV6-3
CDR3nt: TGTGCCAGCAGTTACTCGAGTATAGGCCGGTGGAGTCATGAGCAGTTCTTC
CDR3aa: CASSYSSIGRWSHEQFF

j_gene: TRBJ1-6
len: 14
abundance: few
d_gene: NA
v_gene: TRBV7-9
CDR3nt: TGTGCCAGCAGCTTAGAACCGGGCTGGTCACCCCTCCACTTT
CDR3aa: CASSLEPGWSPLHF

j_gene: TRBJ1-1
len: 15
abundance: NA
d_gene: NA
v_gene: TRBV19
CDR3nt: TGTGCCACCGCAGCTGGGAAGGGGATGAACACTGAAGCTTTCTTT
CDR3aa: CATAAGKGMNTEAFF